This T cell receptor (beta chain) was observed in a study of CD8 T cells in ankylosing spondylitis (TCRdb year 2017). In terms of the full investigation: The study set out to find disease-linked TCR variants by profiling T cell receptor beta repertoires in ankylosing spondylitis patients and healthy donors. In total, the full study cohort was made up of roughly 100 healthy donors and 20 to 25 ankylosing spondylitis patients. Samples of peripheral blood were taken, and for ankylosing spondylitis patients, synovial fluid was collected as well. Paper-wide results and their limitations: Some motif variants were previously reported in synovial fluid and blood of reactive arthritis patients, suggesting common disease-initiation mechanisms. A CD8+ phenotype was shown by the disease-linked clones, which were found at relatively low frequencies in peripheral blood. According to the report, matched synovial fluid samples from ankylosing spondylitis patients were significantly enriched for the disease-linked clones. A TCR beta motif of several highly homologous amino acid variants appeared characteristic of blood from ankylosing spondylitis patients.

To note about this clonotype: The clone's antigen remains unknown. Per-base qualities were not stored, and no clone one base away is much larger.

CDR1 DFQATT and CDR2 SNEGSKA were looked up in the germline V gene (reference sequence). Counted from cysteine to phenylalanine, this CDR3 has 14 amino acids. CDR3 DNA is the only sequence kept; it has 42 bases, read in frame from the first base. V is cut back by 3 bases and J by 2 bases, with 7 bases in the junction unmatched. Instrument used: Illumina HiSeq 2500. TCR beta libraries were prepared by quantitative 5'-RACE with molecular barcodes. The original methods were these. A new computational method, built on a probabilistic model of VDJ rearrangement, was used to identify disease-linked TCR variants. TCRdb reworked the public reads: Q25 trimming with fastp, MiXCR clone assembly, productive beta chains retained. Merged by CDR3 protein, the rows form single entries marked with the most common genes and DNA. Here the V and J calls rest on TCRdb's processing, not on the authors' analysis. Counted in this sample were about 350,000 distinct CDR3 sequences; roughly 20% of them appeared once. The ten largest account for about 12% of the sample.

Material for sequencing was blood, either unsorted or a sorted T cell fraction (not recorded which). This receptor was taken from a male donor with ankylosing spondylitis or in good health (not recorded which). The receptor chain draws on TRBV20-1 and TRBJ2-7, and 7 junction bases match TRBD2. The DNA sequence is as follows: TGCAGTGCTAGGGGGGGGGTCCCAACCTACGAGCAGTACTTC. This gives the protein CSARGGVPTYEQYF.